This is a list of T cell receptor beta chains from one sample in a study of cytomegalovirus exposure and HLA in healthy donors. Clones were sequenced by immunoSEQ multiplex PCR, and TCRdb holds only the in-frame ones, with some missing. Counted here are hundreds of thousands of clones, roughly 85% occurring once; the ten biggest clones make up approximately 2%. Sequencing was done on a sample of PBMCs. These receptors were obtained from a male donor in good health and CMV-seronegative. CDR3s include the opening cysteine and the closing phenylalanine or tryptophan. A D gene is named only where the DNA matches it firmly. Where a row states a size, it is once, few, many or the class of an expanded clone; other rows omit it.

clone_size j_call d_call v_call cdr3_nt cdr3_aa
NA TRBJ2-5 NA TRBV5-4 TGTGCCAGCAGCTCCCGAGAGACCCAGTACTTC CASSSRETQYF
NA TRBJ2-7 TRBD1 TRBV5-1 TGCGCCAGCAGCTTGTGGGGACAGGGGGCGTACGAGCAGTACTTC CASSLWGQGAYEQYF
NA TRBJ1-6 NA TRBV7-2 TGTGCCAGCAGCTTAAGACAGTTGTCACCCCTCCACTTT CASSLRQLSPLHF
NA TRBJ2-1 TRBD2 TRBV15 TGTGCCACCAGCAGAGATTATAGCGGGGCCAGGGGAGGGGAGCAGTTCTTC CATSRDYSGARGGEQFF
NA TRBJ1-1 NA TRBV5-1 TGCGCCAGCAGCTTGGACAGCCAAACGAACACTGAAGCTTTCTTT CASSLDSQTNTEAFF
NA TRBJ1-6 NA TRBV7-8 TGTGCCAGCAGCTTAGGGGCAGAAGGTCCACCCCTCCACTTT CASSLGAEGPPLHF
NA TRBJ1-5 NA TRBV28 TGTGCCAGCGTTTTGCGACAGGCCGGCAATCAGCCCCAGCATTTT CASVLRQAGNQPQHF
NA TRBJ2-1 TRBD2 TRBV28 TGTGCCAGCAGAGCCGCCGGGACAGCTAGCGGGAGAGGCGAGCAGTTCTTC CASRAAGTASGRGEQFF
NA TRBJ2-5 NA TRBV27 TGTGCCAGCAGTTTAACAGGTGATATGGAGACCCAGTACTTC CASSLTGDMETQYF
NA TRBJ2-1 NA TRBV28 TGTGCCATCTCTAACAATGAGCAGTTCTTC CAISNNEQFF
NA TRBJ2-3 TRBD2 TRBV5-1 TGCGCCAGCAGCTTGGTGGGACTAGCTGCTAGCACAGATACGCAGTATTTT CASSLVGLAASTDTQYF
NA TRBJ1-2 TRBD1 TRBV30 TGTGCCTTGGACAGGGGGTACTATGGCTACACCTTC CALDRGYYGYTF
few TRBJ2-1 NA TRBV7-9 TGTGCCAGCAGCCCCAAGGCTGCGGGACCCAATGAGCAGTTCTTC CASSPKAAGPNEQFF
NA TRBJ1-5 NA TRBV6-1 TGTGCCAGCAGTGGGAGAAGCCAGCCCCAGCATTTT CASSGRSQPQHF
NA TRBJ1-2 NA TRBV29-1 TGCAGCGTTGTAGGGGTTGGTGGCTACACCTTC CSVVGVGGYTF
NA TRBJ1-1 TRBD1 TRBV28 TGTGCCAGCAATCTACAGGGAAGGGGGCGGGAAGCTTTCTTT CASNLQGRGREAFF
NA TRBJ2-3 TRBD1 TRBV5-1 TGCGCCAGCAGCCCGACTGGGACAGCTAGCACAGATACGCAGTATTTT CASSPTGTASTDTQYF
NA TRBJ2-7 TRBD1 TRBV5-4 TGTGCCAGCAGCCCAGGACAGGGAGTTCCCTACGAGCAGTACTTC CASSPGQGVPYEQYF
once TRBJ2-3 TRBD2 TRBV15 TGTGCCACCAGCAGAGGGACTAGCGGGGGTCAGTGGCCAGATACGCAGTATTTT CATSRGTSGGQWPDTQYF
NA TRBJ2-1 TRBD2 TRBV7-2 TGTGCCAGCAGTTTCACTAGCGGGAGGGGTTACAATGAGCAGTTCTTC CASSFTSGRGYNEQFF
NA TRBJ2-7 TRBD1 TRBV27 TGTGCCAGCAGTTTATTAGGGACAGGGGGCTCCTACGAGCAGTACTTC CASSLLGTGGSYEQYF
NA TRBJ2-2 TRBD1 TRBV29-1 TGCAGCGGAATACGCCTAACAGGGGCGAACACCGGGGAGCTGTTTTTT CSGIRLTGANTGELFF
few TRBJ2-5 TRBD2 TRBV10-3 TGTGCCATCAGTGAGGGGACTAGCCCAGTAGAGACCCAGTACTTC CAISEGTSPVETQYF
NA TRBJ2-1 TRBD1 TRBV12-5 TGTGCTAGTGGCCCCGGGACAGGGGCATACAATGAGCAGTTCTTC CASGPGTGAYNEQFF
NA TRBJ1-5 NA TRBV6-5 TGTGCCAGCAGTTACTCGATGTCCGGGGATCAGCCCCAGCATTTT CASSYSMSGDQPQHF
NA TRBJ2-5 NA TRBV29-1 TGCAGCGTTGATGGGGGCGTGGGGGCCATCCCTTTAGAGACCCAGTACTTC CSVDGGVGAIPLETQYF
NA TRBJ2-5 TRBD2 TRBV5-4 TGTGCCAGCACCTTCTCCGGGGGCGGGGGGGTACAAGAGACCCAGTACTTC CASTFSGGGGVQETQYF
NA TRBJ2-1 NA TRBV5-1 TGCGCCAGCAGCTTGGAAAATAGCGGCAATGAGCAGTTCTTC CASSLENSGNEQFF
once TRBJ1-1 NA TRBV7-8 TGTGCCAGCAGCTTAACAGGGCGAAACACTGAAGCTTTCTTT CASSLTGRNTEAFF
once TRBJ2-3 NA TRBV7-3 TGTGCCAGCAGCTTAACTTGGCGGAACCCCACAGATACGCAGTATTTT CASSLTWRNPTDTQYF
once TRBJ2-7 NA TRBV27 TGTGCCAGCAGAACATGGTCAGGAACCCACGAGCAGTACTTC CASRTWSGTHEQYF
NA TRBJ2-1 NA TRBV7-2 TGTGCCAGCAGCTCCGGGATCCTCTCCTACAATGAGCAGTTCTTC CASSSGILSYNEQFF
NA TRBJ2-2 TRBD1 TRBV7-2 TGTGCCAGCAGCTTATTAAAGGGGGCGCGGGACACCGGGGAGCTGTTTTTT CASSLLKGARDTGELFF
many TRBJ1-3 NA TRBV6-5 TGTGCCAGCAGTTTGCCCGGAGCTGGAAACACCATATATTTT CASSLPGAGNTIYF
NA TRBJ2-3 TRBD1 TRBV5-6 TGTGCCAGCAGCACAAGGGGGCTCGCGCCCACAGATACGCAGTATTTT CASSTRGLAPTDTQYF
NA TRBJ1-1 TRBD1 TRBV5-6 TGTGCCAGCAGCTTCGGACAGGGGGTTCATGAAGCTTTCTTT CASSFGQGVHEAFF
NA TRBJ2-2 NA TRBV5-4 TGTGCCAGCAGCTTGTCAGTAGACCCTAGAGGGGAGCTGTTTTTT CASSLSVDPRGELFF
once TRBJ2-1 NA TRBV7-9 TGTGCCAGCAGCGAGATCCTGAGGAGTGGTGAGCAGTTCTTC CASSEILRSGEQFF
NA TRBJ2-7 NA TRBV28 TGTGCCACAATGGGAGCCCCAACCTACGAGCAGTACTTC CATMGAPTYEQYF
NA TRBJ2-1 TRBD2 TRBV28 TGTGCCAGCAGTCCACCGGGACTAGCGAACAATGAGCAGTTCTTC CASSPPGLANNEQFF
NA TRBJ1-5 NA TRBV27 TGTGCCAGCAGTTCAGGTTCAGAGAATCAGCCCCAGCATTTT CASSSGSENQPQHF
NA TRBJ1-5 NA TRBV7-8 TGTGCCAGCAGCTTAAGGTGGGGCAATAGCAATCAGCCCCAGCATTTT CASSLRWGNSNQPQHF
NA TRBJ2-5 NA TRBV15 TGTGCCACCAGCAGAGATCAGGGGCGGAAATCGGAAGAGACCCAGTACTTC CATSRDQGRKSEETQYF
NA TRBJ1-4 TRBD1 TRBV30 TGTGCCTGGAGAACAGACAGGGGGATAACTAATGAAAAACTGTTTTTT CAWRTDRGITNEKLFF
NA TRBJ1-3 NA TRBV18 TGTGCCAGCTCACTGGAACAGGGAATTTTGAGAAACACCATATATTTT CASSLEQGILRNTIYF